The T cell receptor beta chain under discussion was sequenced for a study of beta chain features in type 1 diabetes. General study findings and limits: VDJ junctions sequenced from type 1 diabetes patients showed fewer insertions and more deletions. In these data, an HLA type influence on TCRB rearrangement remained unresolved. Sampled from patients, naive, central memory and Treg TCRB repertoires appeared more similar than those sampled from healthy donors.

Every bit of the isolated RNA underwent reverse transcription, so sequencing read expressed TCRB transcripts. Method: immunoSEQ multiplex PCR; TCRdb's copy keeps in-frame clones and lacks some. The table lists 400,000 to 450,000 clones, approximately 14% of them singletons, with around 0.035% in the top ten. This clone has just a few counts. The antigen is undetermined. Cell sorting via CD45RO/CCR7/CD25/CD127/CD95/CD27 was performed to obtain CD4+ naive, central memory, regulatory and stem cell-like memory cells. The sample was naive CD4+ T cells from blood. This receptor was identified in a man aged 30 to 45 in good health.

CDR3 region: CAWSVASLGSPLHF. The CDR3 DNA is TGTGCCTGGAGTGTAGCGTCGTTAGGTTCACCCCTCCACTTT. The rearrangement joins TRBV30 to TRBJ1-6; no definite D call. CDR3 length: 14 amino acids. Germline CDR1 reads GTSNPN; CDR2 reads SVGIG (reference sequence). Trimming stripped 0 bases from V and 9 bases from J, with 12 bases between.